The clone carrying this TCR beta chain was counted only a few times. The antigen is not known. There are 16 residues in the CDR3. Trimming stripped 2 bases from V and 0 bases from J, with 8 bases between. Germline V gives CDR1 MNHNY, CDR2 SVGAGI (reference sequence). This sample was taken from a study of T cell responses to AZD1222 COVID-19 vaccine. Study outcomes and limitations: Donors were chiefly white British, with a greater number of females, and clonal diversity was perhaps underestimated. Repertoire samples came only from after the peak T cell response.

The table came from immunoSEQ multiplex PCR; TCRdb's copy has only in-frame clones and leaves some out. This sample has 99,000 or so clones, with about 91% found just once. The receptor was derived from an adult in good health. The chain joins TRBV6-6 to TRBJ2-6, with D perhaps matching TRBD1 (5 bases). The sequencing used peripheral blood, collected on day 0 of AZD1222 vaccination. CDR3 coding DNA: TGTGCCAGCAGTTACCCAACAGGCTCTGGGGCCAACGTCCTGACTTTC. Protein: CASSYPTGSGANVLTF.